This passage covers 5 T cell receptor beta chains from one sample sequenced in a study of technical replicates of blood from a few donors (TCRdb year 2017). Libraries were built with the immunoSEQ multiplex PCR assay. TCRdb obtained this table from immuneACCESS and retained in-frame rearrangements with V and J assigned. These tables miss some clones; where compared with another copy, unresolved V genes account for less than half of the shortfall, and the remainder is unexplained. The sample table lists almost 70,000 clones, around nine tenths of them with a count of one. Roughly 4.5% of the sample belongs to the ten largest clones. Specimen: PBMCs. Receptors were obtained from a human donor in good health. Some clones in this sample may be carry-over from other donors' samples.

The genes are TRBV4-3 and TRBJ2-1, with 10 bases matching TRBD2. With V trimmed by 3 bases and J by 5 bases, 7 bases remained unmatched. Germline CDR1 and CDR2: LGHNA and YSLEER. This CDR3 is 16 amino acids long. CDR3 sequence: CASSQVLAGSDNEQFF. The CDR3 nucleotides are TGCGCCAGCAGCCAGGTACTAGCGGGGTCTGACAATGAGCAGTTCTTC.

The DNA of the CDR3 is TGTGCCAGCAGCACCCGGACAGGGGTTATAGCTAACTATGGCTACACCTTC. The encoded protein is CASSTRTGVIANYGYTF. The genes are TRBV7-9 and TRBJ1-2; 9 bases align to TRBD1. Germline V gene lookup returns CDR1 SEHNR and CDR2 FQNEAQ (reference sequence). The junction had 10 bases not matched to a gene; V was cut back by 5 bases and J by 0 bases. The CDR3 runs to 17 residues.

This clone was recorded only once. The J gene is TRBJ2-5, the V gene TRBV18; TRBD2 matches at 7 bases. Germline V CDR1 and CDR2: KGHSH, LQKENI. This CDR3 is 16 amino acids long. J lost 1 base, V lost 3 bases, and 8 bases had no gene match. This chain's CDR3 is CASSPSLAGAQETQYF. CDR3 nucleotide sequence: TGTGCCAGCTCACCCTCTCTCGCGGGAGCCCAAGAGACCCAGTACTTC.

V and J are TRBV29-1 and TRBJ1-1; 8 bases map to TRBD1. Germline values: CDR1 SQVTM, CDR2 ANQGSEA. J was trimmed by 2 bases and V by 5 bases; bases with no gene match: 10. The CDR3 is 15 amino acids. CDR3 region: CSVQVAGGTNTEAFF. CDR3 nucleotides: TGCAGCGTTCAAGTCGCAGGGGGCACTAACACTGAAGCTTTCTTT. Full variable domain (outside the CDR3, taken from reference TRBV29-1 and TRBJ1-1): SAVISQKPSRDICQRGTSLTIQCQVDSQVTMMFWYRQQPGQSLTLIATANQGSEATYESGFVIDKFPISRPNLTFSTLTVSNMSPEDSSIYLCSVQVAGGTNTEAFFGQGTRLTVV.

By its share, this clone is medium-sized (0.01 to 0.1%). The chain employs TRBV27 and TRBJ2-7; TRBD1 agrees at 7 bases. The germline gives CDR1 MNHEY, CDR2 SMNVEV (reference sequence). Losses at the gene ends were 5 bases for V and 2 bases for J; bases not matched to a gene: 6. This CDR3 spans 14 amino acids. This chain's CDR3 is CASSARDSTYEQYF. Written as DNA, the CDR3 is TGTGCCAGCAGTGCGAGGGACAGTACCTACGAGCAGTACTTC.